This passage covers 7 T cell receptor beta chains from one sample sequenced in a study of regulatory T cells in long-lasting Graves disease. As for time point: persistent/refractory GD, antithyroid drugs over 5 years with positive TRAb. Generation of the TCR library employed RNA extracted from PBMCs. Arm-PCR of CDR3 regions and iRepertoire HTBI primers were used to build TCR beta libraries. In TCRdb, the multiplex PCR reads were re-called with MiXCR into one record per CDR3 protein. The sample has under 350,000 distinct CDR3 sequences; roughly a fifth are singletons. Sequencing used peripheral blood mononuclear cells (PBMCs), obtained when the disease was refractory, from a patient treated with antithyroid drugs. The receptors shown here come from a female donor with Graves disease.

V gene TRBV5-6 combines with J gene TRBJ1-3; D ambiguous. Trimming left V 3 bases short and J 0 bases short, with 10 bases between. The CDR3 loop spans 15 amino acids. Per the germline V gene, CDR1 is SGHDT and CDR2 is YYEEEE. The CDR3 sequence is CASSYGLLSGNTIYF. CDR3 coding DNA: TGTGCCAGCAGCTACGGACTTCTCTCTGGAAACACCATATATTTT.

This clonotype was picked up many times. The chain employs TRBV6-4 and TRBJ1-2, with a weak D call TRBD1 (5 bases). Germline CDR1 MRHNA, CDR2 SNTAGT. The V end lost 5 bases, the J end lost 1 base, and 11 bases lay between the germline ends. The CDR3 is made up of 14 amino acids. The CDR3 loop is CASSSQGFNYGYTF. Written as DNA, the CDR3 is TGTGCCAGCAGTTCCCAGGGATTTAACTATGGCTACACCTTC.

This clonotype has just a few counts. The chain has TRBV20-1 and TRBJ2-7; TRBD1 or TRBD2 may be the D gene (5 bases each). V was trimmed by 3 bases and J by 7 bases, leaving 19 bases between them. The CDR3 loop spans 14 amino acids. Germline CDR1 DFQATT, CDR2 SNEGSKA (reference sequence). The chain's CDR3 is CSASGQGVTGEQYF. Here the CDR3 DNA reads TGCAGTGCTAGTGGTCAGGGTGTTACGGGGGAGCAGTACTTC.

There are many counts of this clonotype. The rearrangement uses TRBV28 and TRBJ2-7; the D gene is possibly TRBD1 (6 bases). The germline V gene has CDR1 MDHEN and CDR2 SYDVKM. The CDR3 extends over 15 amino acids. The V gene lost 6 bases and the J gene lost 2 bases, with 17 bases spanning the gap. The CDR3 here is CASSEGTGQTYEQYF. For the CDR3, the DNA is TGTGCCAGCAGCGAGGGAACTGGACAGACCTACGAGCAGTACTTC.

The chain carries TRBV7-2 and TRBJ1-6; no clear D. CDR1 SGHTA and CDR2 FQGNSA come from the germline V gene. Trimming pared 5 bases from V and 8 bases from J, leaving 10 bases between. The CDR3 is made up of 13 amino acids. DNA for the CDR3: TGTGCCAGCAGCCCTCAGGCGGATTCACCCCTCCACTTT. Translating gives CASSPQADSPLHF.

This clonotype was seen a handful of times. J is TRBJ2-2 and V is TRBV29-1; D is ambiguous. Trimming shortened V by 4 bases and J by 7 bases, and 13 bases separated the two germline ends. The CDR3 extends over 13 amino acids. Germline V gene sequence: CDR1 SQVTM, CDR2 ANQGSEA. DNA of the CDR3: TGCAGCGTTGGAACGGGCGGATTCGGGGAGCTGTTTTTT. Residues: CSVGTGGFGELFF.

The chain uses TRBV5-1 and TRBJ1-4; possible D gene TRBD1, 6 bases. With 4 bases removed from V and 8 bases from J, the gap between germline ends came to 21 bases. Germline CDR1 reads SGHRS; CDR2 reads YFSETQ. The CDR3 extends over 16 amino acids. The chain's CDR3 is CASSLDPRGSEEKLFF. In nucleotides, the CDR3 is TGCGCCAGCAGCCTTGACCCCAGGGGAAGTGAAGAAAAACTGTTTTTT.